This T cell receptor (beta chain) was sequenced in a study of blood T cell repertoires in COVID-19. Turning to the study itself: Specimens from acute and convalescent COVID-19 originated in the United States, Italy and Spain. PBMCs, B-cell-depleted T cells, or T cells provided the cDNA or gDNA that made up the material.

Germline CDR1 is MDHEN and CDR2 is SYDVKM. CDR3 size: 17 residues. J was trimmed by 3 bases and V by 4 bases; bases with no gene match: 9. Original processing methods: Amplification of reference gene primers was used by the study to estimate nucleated cell counts. Profiled with immunoSEQ multiplex PCR; TCRdb holds only in-frame clones, not every one. That table gives V, J and clone size, and the DNA gave D and trimming. The sample includes more than 85,000 clones, 75% to 90% seen only once; the top ten take about 1.1%. This clone was counted only a few times. The chain recombines TRBV28 with TRBJ1-5, with 10 positions matching TRBD1. This TCR came from a human donor in a cohort sampled during active COVID-19. Specimen: peripheral blood. CDR3 sequence: CASSYPSGTGDNQPQHF. CDR3 nucleotides: TGTGCCAGCAGTTACCCATCCGGGACAGGGGACAATCAGCCCCAGCATTTT.